The rows below give T cell receptor beta chains drawn from one sample of a study of cytomegalovirus exposure and HLA in healthy donors. Clones were read by immunoSEQ multiplex PCR, and TCRdb kept only the in-frame ones, dropping some. The sample yields around 140,000 clones, 79% seen once. Sequenced sample: PBMCs. The receptor set was obtained from a male donor in good health and CMV-seronegative. Each CDR3 is given with its conserved first and last residue. Fields, in order: V gene, D gene, J gene, clone size, CDR3 DNA, CDR3 protein. The D gene is left open where the match is weak. Where a row states a size, it is once, few, many or the class of an expanded clone; other rows omit it.

TRBV30,NA,TRBJ1-2,once,TGTGCCTGCCCGAAGGACTATCGCTACACCTTC,CACPKDYRYTF
TRBV2,NA,TRBJ1-1,few,TGTGCCAGCAGTGAAGTGCAGGGAGGCACTGAAGCTTTCTTT,CASSEVQGGTEAFF
TRBV4-3,NA,TRBJ1-5,few,TGCGCCAGCAGCCATTCCTTCCCCCCCGACACATTCAATCAGCCCCAGCATTTT,CASSHSFPPDTFNQPQHF
TRBV18,NA,TRBJ1-2,NA,TGTGCCAGCTCACCAGGAGGGGTGGGCGGCTACACCTTC,CASSPGGVGGYTF
TRBV4-3,TRBD2,TRBJ2-3,NA,TGCGCCAGCAGCCAAGATCCAGCGGGGGGGCTTCGGGGAACGCAGTATTTT,CASSQDPAGGLRGTQYF
TRBV29-1,NA,TRBJ2-5,NA,TGCAGCGTTGACGGGCAGGGAGAGACCCAGTACTTC,CSVDGQGETQYF
TRBV2,TRBD1,TRBJ2-4,NA,TGTGCCAGCGGACAGGGTATCGAAAACATTCAGTACTTC,CASGQGIENIQYF
TRBV9,NA,TRBJ1-3,NA,TGTGCCAGCACTCCGGGGGGGGTTGGAAACACCATATATTTT,CASTPGGVGNTIYF
TRBV5-1,TRBD2,TRBJ2-7,NA,TGCGCCAGCAACTCCCGTCTCGGGGGGTTCGAGCAGTACTTC,CASNSRLGGFEQYF
TRBV19,NA,TRBJ1-1,once,TGTGCCAGTATCCCGGACAGGAACACTGAAGCTTTCTTT,CASIPDRNTEAFF
TRBV15,TRBD1,TRBJ1-1,NA,TGTGCCACCAGCAGGGGGACAGGGGCGACGAACACTGAAGCTTTCTTT,CATSRGTGATNTEAFF
TRBV18,TRBD2,TRBJ2-5,NA,TGTGCCAGCTCACCAAAGGGTAGCGGGGAAGAGACCCAGTACTTC,CASSPKGSGEETQYF
TRBV30,NA,TRBJ1-2,NA,TGTGCCTGGAACGACAGGTCTAACTATGGCTACACCTTC,CAWNDRSNYGYTF
TRBV2,NA,TRBJ2-1,NA,TGTGCCAGCAGCCGGGACATCACCTACAATGAGCAGTTCTTC,CASSRDITYNEQFF
TRBV21-1,NA,TRBJ2-2,NA,TGTGCCAGCAGTGTTTCCTTGCAGGGGGCTTACGGCGGGGAGCTGTTTTTT,CASSVSLQGAYGGELFF
TRBV5-6,NA,TRBJ1-4,few,TGTGCCAGCAGCTTGGATCTCGATGAAAAACTGTTTTTT,CASSLDLDEKLFF
TRBV30,TRBD2,TRBJ2-7,NA,TGTGCCTGTATTAGCGGGGGCTTCAGTTCCTACGAGCAGTACTTC,CACISGGFSSYEQYF